These T cell receptor beta chains were read from a single sample in a study of sequential checkpoint blockade in melanoma. The method was immunoSEQ multiplex PCR; TCRdb's version includes in-frame clones alone and lacks a portion of them. The data show 20,000 to 25,000 clones, about four fifths seen once. The specimen comprised CD8+ T cells sorted from blood (inferred from file names), sampled from a patient given nivolumab and ipilimumab in sequence. The source of these receptors is a human donor with melanoma. Each CDR3 is given with its conserved first and last residue. The D gene is left open where the match is weak. Some rows mark clone size as missing; the rest say once, few, many or name a class of expanded clone.

D	size	V	J	DNA	CDR3
TRBD2	once	TRBV11-2	TRBJ2-1	TGTGCCAGCAGCCCGGGACTAGCGGGATACAATGAGCAGTTCTTC	CASSPGLAGYNEQFF
-	-	TRBV18	TRBJ2-7	TGTGCCAGCTCACCACCCCCAGGGTCGAGGGAGCAGTACTTC	CASSPPPGSREQYF
-	-	TRBV7-9	TRBJ1-2	TGCGCCAGCAGCCAAGCCGAGACAGGCATTTATGGCTACACCTTC	CASSQAETGIYGYTF
TRBD1	-	TRBV7-9	TRBJ1-3	TGTGCCAGCAGCCAGACGGGACAGGGGCCGGGAGTTGCATATTTT	CASSQTGQGPGVAYF
-	-	TRBV7-9	TRBJ2-7	TGTGCCAGCACCCCGACTATACCCTCGGGTGAGCAGTACTTC	CASTPTIPSGEQYF
TRBD2	-	TRBV7-9	TRBJ2-2	TGTGCCAGCAGCCCAAGCGGGAGAAATACCGGGGAGCTGTTTTTT	CASSPSGRNTGELFF
-	-	TRBV18	TRBJ1-1	TGTGCCAGCTCACCAACAGAAGTGAACACTGAAGCTTTCTTT	CASSPTEVNTEAFF
TRBD2	-	TRBV7-9	TRBJ2-1	TGTGCCAGCAGCCCCACTAGCGGGAAGAGGGGTGAGCAGTTCTTC	CASSPTSGKRGEQFF
TRBD1	-	TRBV19	TRBJ2-4	TGTGCCAGTAGTATTGTACAGGGGAACGGCATTCAGTACTTC	CASSIVQGNGIQYF
-	-	TRBV28	TRBJ2-3	TGTGCCAGCAGTCCCGGAGGAGGGGCCACAGATACGCAGTATTTT	CASSPGGGATDTQYF
-	few	TRBV4-3	TRBJ2-7	TGCGCCAGCAGCCAAGGGTGGTCGAGCGGAGCCCCCTACGAGCAGTACTTC	CASSQGWSSGAPYEQYF
TRBD1	-	TRBV27	TRBJ1-4	TGTGCCAGCAGTTCCAGGACAGGGGCCATGTTTTTT	CASSSRTGAMFF
TRBD1	-	TRBV5-4	TRBJ1-2	TGTGCCAGCAGCCAATGGACAGGGAACTATGGCTACACCTTC	CASSQWTGNYGYTF
-	-	TRBV5-6	TRBJ1-5	TGTGCCAGCAGCTTGGGTATCAGCAATCAGCCCCAGCATTTT	CASSLGISNQPQHF
TRBD2	-	TRBV5-5	TRBJ2-1	TGTGCCAGCAGCAACAGCGGGAGTAAAAGCGATGAGCAGTTCTTC	CASSNSGSKSDEQFF
TRBD2	-	TRBV5-1	TRBJ2-3	TGCGCCAGCAGAGCGGGAGTAACAGATACGCAGTATTTT	CASRAGVTDTQYF
TRBD1	-	TRBV25-1	TRBJ1-6	TGTGCCAGCAGTTTTGGACAGGTCGGCTCACCCCTCCACTTT	CASSFGQVGSPLHF
-	-	TRBV19	TRBJ1-4	TGTGCCAGTAGCCCTTGGCGGGGACCTGCAACTAATGAAAAACTGTTTTTT	CASSPWRGPATNEKLFF
-	-	TRBV6-1	TRBJ1-2	TGTGCCAGCAGTTCTCCAGGGGCAGGATATGGCTACACCTTC	CASSSPGAGYGYTF
-	once	TRBV28	TRBJ2-3	TGTGCCAGCAGTGCACCGGGAAAATCGAGCACAGATACGCAGTATTTT	CASSAPGKSSTDTQYF
-	few	TRBV7-2	TRBJ1-1	TGTGCCAGCAGCGGGCAAGGGGGGAACACTGAAGCTTTCTTT	CASSGQGGNTEAFF
TRBD2	-	TRBV28	TRBJ2-1	TGTGCCAGCAGGCCGGGACTAATCTCCCAGCAGTTCTTC	CASRPGLISQQFF
TRBD2	-	TRBV9	TRBJ2-1	TGTGCCAGCAGCGTAGGGGGACTAGCGGGAGACAATGAGCAGTTCTTC	CASSVGGLAGDNEQFF
TRBD1	-	TRBV5-1	TRBJ1-2	TGCGCCAGCAGCTCACAGGGGACCGTCTATGGCTACACCTTC	CASSSQGTVYGYTF
TRBD1	-	TRBV28	TRBJ1-2	TGTGCCAGCAGTCACCCCCTTGGACAGGGCTATGGCTACACCTTC	CASSHPLGQGYGYTF
-	-	TRBV28	TRBJ2-7	TGTGCCAGCACCTCCGGGACTGCTTCCTCCTACGAGCAGTACTTC	CASTSGTASSYEQYF
TRBD2	few	TRBV5-4	TRBJ2-7	TGTGCCAGCAGCTCCGCCCTAGCGGGAGAATCCTACGAGCAGTACTTC	CASSSALAGESYEQYF
TRBD1	-	TRBV18	TRBJ2-5	TGTGCCAGCTCACCACCTCGGACAGGGGGCTCGGAGACCCAGTACTTC	CASSPPRTGGSETQYF
-	-	TRBV11-2	TRBJ1-2	TGTGCCAGCAGCTCACTTAGATCATACTATGGCTACACCTTC	CASSSLRSYYGYTF
TRBD1	-	TRBV19	TRBJ2-5	TGTGCCAGTAGTATAGGCCAGACAGGGGTCGAGACCCAGTACTTC	CASSIGQTGVETQYF
TRBD2	once	TRBV6-1	TRBJ2-7	TGTGCCAGCAGTGAAGCGGGCGGGAGCGAAACCTACGAGCAGTACTTC	CASSEAGGSETYEQYF
-	once	TRBV9	TRBJ1-4	TGTGCCAGCAGCCCTCCAACAGGGACAACTAATGAAAAACTGTTTTTT	CASSPPTGTTNEKLFF
TRBD2	-	TRBV2	TRBJ2-1	TGTGCCAGCAGTGCCCTGACTAGCGGTAATGAGCAGTTCTTC	CASSALTSGNEQFF
-	-	TRBV27	TRBJ2-2	TGTGCCAGCAGTTTATATAGCGATCCGGGGGAGCTGTTTTTT	CASSLYSDPGELFF
-	-	TRBV6-6	TRBJ2-7	TGTGCCAGTAAGCAGGGGACGGCATACGAGCAGTACTTC	CASKQGTAYEQYF
TRBD1	-	TRBV28	TRBJ1-5	TGTGCCAGCAGTCTAAGCCTAGGACAGGGAAATCAGCCCCAGCATTTT	CASSLSLGQGNQPQHF
-	once	TRBV7-9	TRBJ2-4	TGTGCCAGCAGCTTAAAGGCAGGGCCCGATTTAGCCAAAAACATTCAGTACTTC	CASSLKAGPDLAKNIQYF
-	-	TRBV28	TRBJ2-1	TGTGCCAGCGGGAGGAGATCCTACAATGAGCAGTTCTTC	CASGRRSYNEQFF
TRBD1	-	TRBV2	TRBJ2-7	TGTGCCAGCAGTGGACAAGGACAGGGACCCTACGAGCAGTACTTC	CASSGQGQGPYEQYF
-	-	TRBV2	TRBJ2-3	TGTGCCAGCAGTGAAGAGACGGGGGATACGCAGTATTTT	CASSEETGDTQYF
TRBD1	-	TRBV7-2	TRBJ2-7	TGTGCCAGCAGCCCCACGGGACAGTCCTACGAGCAGTACTTC	CASSPTGQSYEQYF
-	once	TRBV28	TRBJ2-6	TGTGCCAGCAGTAACCGACAGACTCAATTCTCTGGGGCCAACGTCCTGACTTTC	CASSNRQTQFSGANVLTF
TRBD1	-	TRBV5-1	TRBJ2-7	TGCGCCAGCAGCTATGGACAGGCCTACGAGCAGTACTTC	CASSYGQAYEQYF
-	-	TRBV6-6	TRBJ2-1	TGTGCCAGCAGTTACTCCTTAGCGACTGGCCACAATGAGCAGTTCTTC	CASSYSLATGHNEQFF
TRBD2	-	TRBV19	TRBJ2-1	TGTGCCAGTAGTATTGCGGGACTAGCGAGCTCCTACAATGAGCAGTTCTTC	CASSIAGLASSYNEQFF
-	once	TRBV4-3	TRBJ1-4	TGCGCCAGCAGCCAAGATCACGCACAGTCACTGTTTTTT	CASSQDHAQSLFF
TRBD2	-	TRBV6-5	TRBJ2-7	TGTGCCAGCAGTTATACAGCGGGAGGTACCTACGAGCAGTACTTC	CASSYTAGGTYEQYF
-	-	TRBV2	TRBJ1-1	TGTGCCAGCGTTCCTGGCTGGACAGTGAACACTGAAGCTTTCTTT	CASVPGWTVNTEAFF
TRBD1	-	TRBV28	TRBJ1-2	TGTGCCAGCAGTTCCCCCCAAGGACAGGGCTATGGCTACACCTTC	CASSSPQGQGYGYTF
TRBD1	-	TRBV5-1	TRBJ1-2	TGCGCCAGCAGCTTGGAGGGGGCTGACTATGGCTACACCTTC	CASSLEGADYGYTF
-	-	TRBV6-4	TRBJ2-2	TGTGCCAGCAGTGTCGAGTCGAACACCGGGGAGCTGTTTTTT	CASSVESNTGELFF
TRBD2	-	TRBV28	TRBJ2-1	TGTGCCAGCAGTCCGACTAGCGGGAGAGGGAATGAGCAGTTCTTC	CASSPTSGRGNEQFF
-	-	TRBV5-4	TRBJ2-6	TGTGCCAGCAGCTTGAGCGGGGCCAACGTCCTGACTTTC	CASSLSGANVLTF
-	once	TRBV18	TRBJ1-5	TGTGCCAGCTCACTTTCACAGCAGGGCAATCAGCCCCAGCATTTT	CASSLSQQGNQPQHF
TRBD1	-	TRBV7-9	TRBJ2-3	TGTGCCAGCATGCTTACAGGGGCCACAGATACGCAGTATTTT	CASMLTGATDTQYF